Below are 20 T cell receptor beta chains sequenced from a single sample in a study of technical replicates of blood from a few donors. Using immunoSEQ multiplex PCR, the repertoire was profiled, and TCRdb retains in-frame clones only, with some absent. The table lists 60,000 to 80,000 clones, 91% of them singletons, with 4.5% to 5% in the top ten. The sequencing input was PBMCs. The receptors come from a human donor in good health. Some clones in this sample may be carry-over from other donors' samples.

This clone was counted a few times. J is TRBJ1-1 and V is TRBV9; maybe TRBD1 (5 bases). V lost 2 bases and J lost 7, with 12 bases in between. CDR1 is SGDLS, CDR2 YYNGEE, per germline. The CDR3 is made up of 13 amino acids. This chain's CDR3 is CASSVAIGGEAFF. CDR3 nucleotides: TGTGCCAGCAGCGTGGCCATCGGGGGTGAAGCTTTCTTT.

This CDR3 is CASTRVGGGSQETQYF. The CDR3 DNA reads TGTGCCAGCACCCGAGTGGGCGGGGGGTCCCAAGAGACCCAGTACTTC. This chain uses TRBV11-2 with TRBJ2-5; 8 bases line up with TRBD2. The CDR3 consists of 16 residues. With V trimmed by 7 bases and J by 1 base, 11 bases remained unmatched. CDR1 is SGHAT, CDR2 FQNNGV, per germline.

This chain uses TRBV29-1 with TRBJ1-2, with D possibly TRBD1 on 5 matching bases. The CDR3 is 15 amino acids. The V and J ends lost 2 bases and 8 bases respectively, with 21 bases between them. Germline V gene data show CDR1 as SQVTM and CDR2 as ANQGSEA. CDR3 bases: TGCAGCGTTGAAATCGGAGTGGCGGGGCGAACGGGCTACACCTTC. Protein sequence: CSVEIGVAGRTGYTF.

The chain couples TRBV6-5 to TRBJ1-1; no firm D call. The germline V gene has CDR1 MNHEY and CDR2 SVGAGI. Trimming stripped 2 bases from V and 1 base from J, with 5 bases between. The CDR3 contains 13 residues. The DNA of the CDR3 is TGTGCCAGCAGTTACGGAGGGAACACTGAAGCTTTCTTT. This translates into CASSYGGNTEAFF.

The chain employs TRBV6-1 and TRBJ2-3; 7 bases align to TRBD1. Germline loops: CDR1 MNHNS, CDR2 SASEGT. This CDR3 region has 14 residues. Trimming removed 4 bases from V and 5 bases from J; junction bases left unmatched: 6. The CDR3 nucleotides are TGTGCCAGCAGTGGGACAGGTGGATTAGATACGCAGTATTTT. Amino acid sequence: CASSGTGGLDTQYF.

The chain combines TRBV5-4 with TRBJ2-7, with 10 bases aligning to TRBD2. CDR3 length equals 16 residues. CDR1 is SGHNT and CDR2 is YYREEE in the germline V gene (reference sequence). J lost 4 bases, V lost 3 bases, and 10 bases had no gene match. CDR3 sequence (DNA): TGTGCCAGCAGCTCTCAAGCGGGAGGGCCCTTTTACGAGCAGTACTTC. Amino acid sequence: CASSSQAGGPFYEQYF.

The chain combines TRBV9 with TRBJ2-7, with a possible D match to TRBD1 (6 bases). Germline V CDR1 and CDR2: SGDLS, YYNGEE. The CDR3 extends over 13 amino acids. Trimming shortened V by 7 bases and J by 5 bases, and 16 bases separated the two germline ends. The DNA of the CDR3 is TGTGCCAGCGGGGGCGGCGGCCGGAACGAGCAGTACTTC. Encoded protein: CASGGGGRNEQYF. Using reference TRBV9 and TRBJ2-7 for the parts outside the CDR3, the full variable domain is DSGVTQTPKHLITATGQRVTLRCSPRSGDLSVYWYQQSLDQGLQFLIQYYNGEERAKGNILERFSAQQFPDLHSELNLSSLELGDSALYFCASGGGGRNEQYFGPGTRLTVT.

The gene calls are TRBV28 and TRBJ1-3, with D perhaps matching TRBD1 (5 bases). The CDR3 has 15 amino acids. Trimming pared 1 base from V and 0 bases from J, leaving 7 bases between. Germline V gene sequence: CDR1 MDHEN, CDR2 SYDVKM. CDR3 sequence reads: CASSLLQASGNTIYF. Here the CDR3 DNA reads TGTGCCAGCAGTTTATTACAGGCCTCTGGAAACACCATATATTTT.

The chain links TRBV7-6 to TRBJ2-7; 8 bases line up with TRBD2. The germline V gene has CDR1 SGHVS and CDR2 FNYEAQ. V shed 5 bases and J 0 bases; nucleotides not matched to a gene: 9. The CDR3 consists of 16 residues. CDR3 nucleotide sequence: TGTGCCAGCAGCCCGATGACTAGCGCGATCTCCTACGAGCAGTACTTC. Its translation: CASSPMTSAISYEQYF.

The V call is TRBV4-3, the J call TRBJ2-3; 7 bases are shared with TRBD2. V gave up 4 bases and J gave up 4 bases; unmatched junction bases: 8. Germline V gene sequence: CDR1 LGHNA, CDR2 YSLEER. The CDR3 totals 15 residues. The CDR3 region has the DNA TGCGCCAGCAGCCCGCTAGCGGAGGCCTCAGATACGCAGTATTTT. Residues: CASSPLAEASDTQYF.

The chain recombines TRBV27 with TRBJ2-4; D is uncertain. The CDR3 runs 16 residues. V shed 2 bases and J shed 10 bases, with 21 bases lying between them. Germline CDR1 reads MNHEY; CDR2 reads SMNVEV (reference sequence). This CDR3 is CASSLASARQSIIQYF. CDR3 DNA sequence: TGTGCCAGCAGTTTAGCGTCCGCACGACAAAGCATTATTCAGTACTTC.

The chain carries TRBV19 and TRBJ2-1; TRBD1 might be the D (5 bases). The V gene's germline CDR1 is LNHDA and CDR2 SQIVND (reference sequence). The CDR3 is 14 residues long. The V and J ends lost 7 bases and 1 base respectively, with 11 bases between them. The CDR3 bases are TGTGCCAGTACCACCCAGGGATCCTACAATGAGCAGTTCTTC. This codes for CASTTQGSYNEQFF.

In DNA form, the CDR3 reads TGTGCCAGCAGTAACTGGGACAGGGGCTACCAAGGACGGGCTTTCTTT. Protein sequence: CASSNWDRGYQGRAFF. This rearrangement joins TRBV6-5 to TRBJ1-1, with 10 bases identical to TRBD1. With 5 bases clipped from V and 11 bases from J, the junction kept 17 bases outside the gene matches. CDR1 is MNHEY, CDR2 SVGAGI, per germline. This CDR3 has 16 amino acids.

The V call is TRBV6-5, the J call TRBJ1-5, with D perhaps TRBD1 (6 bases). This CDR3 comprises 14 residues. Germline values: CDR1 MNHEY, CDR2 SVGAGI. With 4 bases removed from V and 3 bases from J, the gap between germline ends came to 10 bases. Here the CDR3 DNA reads TGTGCCAGCAGTTCACAGGGTTACAATCAGCCCCAGCATTTT. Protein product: CASSSQGYNQPQHF.

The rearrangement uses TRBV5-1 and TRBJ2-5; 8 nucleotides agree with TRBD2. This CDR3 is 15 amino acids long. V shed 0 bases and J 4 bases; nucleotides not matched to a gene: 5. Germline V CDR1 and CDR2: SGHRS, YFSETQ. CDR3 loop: CASSLAPGGRETQYF. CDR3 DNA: TGCGCCAGCAGCTTGGCCCCGGGAGGGAGAGAGACCCAGTACTTC.

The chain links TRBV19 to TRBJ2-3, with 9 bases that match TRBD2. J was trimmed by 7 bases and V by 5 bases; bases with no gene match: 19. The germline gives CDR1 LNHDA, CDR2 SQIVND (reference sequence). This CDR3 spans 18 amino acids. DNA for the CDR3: TGTGCCAGTAGTCGGACCGGGGATGGAGCGGGGGGTGGAAATACGCAGTATTTT. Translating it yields CASSRTGDGAGGGNTQYF.

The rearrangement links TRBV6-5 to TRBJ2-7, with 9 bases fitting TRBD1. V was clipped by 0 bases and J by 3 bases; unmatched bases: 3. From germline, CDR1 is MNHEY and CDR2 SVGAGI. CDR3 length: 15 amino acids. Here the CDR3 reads CASSYSWGQGYEQYF. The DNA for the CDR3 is TGTGCCAGCAGTTACTCTTGGGGACAGGGCTACGAGCAGTACTTC.

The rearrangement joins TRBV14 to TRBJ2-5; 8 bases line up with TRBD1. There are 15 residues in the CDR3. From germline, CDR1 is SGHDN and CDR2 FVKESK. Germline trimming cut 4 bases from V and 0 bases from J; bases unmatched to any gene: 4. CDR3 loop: CASSRGQAYQETQYF. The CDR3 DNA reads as TGTGCCAGCAGCCGGGGACAGGCGTACCAAGAGACCCAGTACTTC.

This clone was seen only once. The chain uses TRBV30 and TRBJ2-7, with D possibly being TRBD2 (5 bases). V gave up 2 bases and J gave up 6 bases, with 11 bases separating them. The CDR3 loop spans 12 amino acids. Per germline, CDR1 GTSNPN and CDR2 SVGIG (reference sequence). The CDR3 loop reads CAWSLEGSEQYF. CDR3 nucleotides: TGTGCCTGGAGTCTAGAGGGAAGCGAGCAGTACTTC.

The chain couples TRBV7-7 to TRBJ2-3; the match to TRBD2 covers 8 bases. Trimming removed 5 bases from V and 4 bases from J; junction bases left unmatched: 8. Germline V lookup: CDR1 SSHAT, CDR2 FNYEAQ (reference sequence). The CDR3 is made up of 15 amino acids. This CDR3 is CASSRVAGTSDTQYF. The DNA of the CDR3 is TGTGCCAGCAGCCGGGTAGCGGGAACGTCAGATACGCAGTATTTT.